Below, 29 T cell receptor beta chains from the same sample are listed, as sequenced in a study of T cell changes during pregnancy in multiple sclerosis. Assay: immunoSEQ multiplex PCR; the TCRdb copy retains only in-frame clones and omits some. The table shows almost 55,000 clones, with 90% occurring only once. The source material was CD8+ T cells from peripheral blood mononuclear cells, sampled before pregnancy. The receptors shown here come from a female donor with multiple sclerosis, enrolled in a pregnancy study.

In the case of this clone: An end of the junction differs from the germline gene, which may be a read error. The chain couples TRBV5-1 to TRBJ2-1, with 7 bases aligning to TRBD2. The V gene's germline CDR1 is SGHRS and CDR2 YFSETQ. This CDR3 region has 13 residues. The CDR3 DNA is TGCGCCAGCAGCTTGGGGGACTACGATGAGCAGTTCTTC. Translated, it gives CASSLGDYDEQFF.

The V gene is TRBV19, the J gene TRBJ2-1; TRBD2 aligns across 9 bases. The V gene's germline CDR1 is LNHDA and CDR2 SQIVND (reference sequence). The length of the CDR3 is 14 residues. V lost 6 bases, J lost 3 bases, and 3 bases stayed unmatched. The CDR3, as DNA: TGTGCCAGTAGGCTAGCGGGGTTCTACAATGAGCAGTTCTTC. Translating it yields CASRLAGFYNEQFF. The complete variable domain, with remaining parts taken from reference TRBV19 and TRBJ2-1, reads DGGITQSPKYLFRKEGQNVTLSCEQNLNHDAMYWYRQDPGQGLRLIYYSQIVNDFQKGDIAEGYSVSREKKESFPLTVTSAQKNPTAFYLCASRLAGFYNEQFFGPGTRLTVL.

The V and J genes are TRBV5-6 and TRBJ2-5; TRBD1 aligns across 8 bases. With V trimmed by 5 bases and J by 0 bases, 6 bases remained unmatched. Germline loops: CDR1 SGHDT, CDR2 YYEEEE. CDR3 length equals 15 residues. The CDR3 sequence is CASRRTGTYQETQYF. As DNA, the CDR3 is TGTGCCAGCAGAAGGACAGGGACGTACCAAGAGACCCAGTACTTC. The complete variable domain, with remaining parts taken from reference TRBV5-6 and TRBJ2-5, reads DAGVTQSPTHLIKTRGQQVTLRCSPKSGHDTVSWYQQALGQGPQFIFQYYEEEERQRGNFPDRFSGHQFPNYSSELNVNALLLGDSALYLCASRRTGTYQETQYFGPGTRLLVL.

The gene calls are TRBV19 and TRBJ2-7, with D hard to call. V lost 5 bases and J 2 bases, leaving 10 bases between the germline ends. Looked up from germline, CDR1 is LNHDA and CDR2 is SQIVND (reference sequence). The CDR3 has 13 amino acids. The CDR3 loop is CASSWAGTYEQYF. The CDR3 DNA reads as TGTGCCAGTAGTTGGGCCGGCACCTACGAGCAGTACTTC.

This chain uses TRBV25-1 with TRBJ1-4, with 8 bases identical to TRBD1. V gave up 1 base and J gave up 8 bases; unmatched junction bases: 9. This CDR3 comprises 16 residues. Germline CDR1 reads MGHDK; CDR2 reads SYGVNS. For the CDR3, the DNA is TGTGCCAGCAGTGAATCTACCGGACAGGGAGGCGAAAAACTGTTTTTT. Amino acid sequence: CASSESTGQGGEKLFF.

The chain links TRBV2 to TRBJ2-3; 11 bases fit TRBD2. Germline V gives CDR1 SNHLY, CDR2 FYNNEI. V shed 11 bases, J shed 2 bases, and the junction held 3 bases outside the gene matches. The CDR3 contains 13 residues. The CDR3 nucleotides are TGTGCCGGTAGCGGGGGGGCCACAGATACGCAGTATTTT. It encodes CAGSGGATDTQYF.

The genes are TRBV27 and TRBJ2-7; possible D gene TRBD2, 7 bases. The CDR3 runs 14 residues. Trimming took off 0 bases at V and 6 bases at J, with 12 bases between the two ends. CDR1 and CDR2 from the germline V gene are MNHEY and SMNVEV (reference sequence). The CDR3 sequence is CASSLSGGLGEQYF. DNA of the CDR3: TGTGCCAGCAGTTTATCCGGGGGGCTGGGCGAGCAGTACTTC.

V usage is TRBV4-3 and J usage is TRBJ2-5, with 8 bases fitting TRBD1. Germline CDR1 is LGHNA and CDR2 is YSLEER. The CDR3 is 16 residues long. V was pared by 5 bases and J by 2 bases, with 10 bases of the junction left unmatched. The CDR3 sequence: CASSDGSDRVQETQYF. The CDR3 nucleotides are TGCGCCAGCAGCGACGGATCGGACAGGGTACAAGAGACCCAGTACTTC.

Here the CDR3 DNA reads TGTGCCAGCAGCGCAGGAACAGGGGGCCCAGAGACCCAGTACTTC. Amino acid sequence: CASSAGTGGPETQYF. The chain recombines TRBV9 with TRBJ2-5; 9 bases agree with TRBD1. Trimming cost V 3 bases and J 4 bases; bases outside gene matches: 7. The germline CDR1 and CDR2 sequences are SGDLS and YYNGEE. The CDR3 is made up of 15 amino acids. Supplemented by reference TRBV9 and TRBJ2-5, the full variable domain reads DSGVTQTPKHLITATGQRVTLRCSPRSGDLSVYWYQQSLDQGLQFLIQYYNGEERAKGNILERFSAQQFPDLHSELNLSSLELGDSALYFCASSAGTGGPETQYFGPGTRLLVL.

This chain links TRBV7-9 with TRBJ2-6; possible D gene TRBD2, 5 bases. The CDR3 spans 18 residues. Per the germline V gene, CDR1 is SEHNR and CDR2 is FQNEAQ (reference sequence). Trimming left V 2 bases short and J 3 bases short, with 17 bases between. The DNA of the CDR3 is TGTGCCAGCAGCTTAAATTTTTTCGCGGGCCTTGGGGCCAACGTCCTGACTTTC. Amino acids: CASSLNFFAGLGANVLTF.

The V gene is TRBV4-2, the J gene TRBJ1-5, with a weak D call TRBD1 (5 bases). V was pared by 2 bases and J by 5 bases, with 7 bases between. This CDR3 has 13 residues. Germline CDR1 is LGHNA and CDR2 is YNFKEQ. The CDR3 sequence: CASSQWGDQPQHF. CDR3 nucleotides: TGTGCCAGCAGCCAATGGGGGGATCAGCCCCAGCATTTT.

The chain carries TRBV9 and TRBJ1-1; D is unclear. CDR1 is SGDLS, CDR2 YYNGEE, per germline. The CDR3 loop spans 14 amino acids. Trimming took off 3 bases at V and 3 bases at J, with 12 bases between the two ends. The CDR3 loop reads CASSAYSIDTEAFF. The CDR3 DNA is TGTGCCAGCAGCGCTTACAGTATCGACACTGAAGCTTTCTTT. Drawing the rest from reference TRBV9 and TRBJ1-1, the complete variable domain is DSGVTQTPKHLITATGQRVTLRCSPRSGDLSVYWYQQSLDQGLQFLIQYYNGEERAKGNILERFSAQQFPDLHSELNLSSLELGDSALYFCASSAYSIDTEAFFGQGTRLTVV.

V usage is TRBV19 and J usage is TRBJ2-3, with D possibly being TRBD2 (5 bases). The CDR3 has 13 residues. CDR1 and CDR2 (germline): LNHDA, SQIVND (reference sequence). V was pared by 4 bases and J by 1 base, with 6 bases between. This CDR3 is CASSTGGTDTQYF. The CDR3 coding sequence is TGTGCCAGTAGTACCGGGGGCACAGATACGCAGTATTTT.

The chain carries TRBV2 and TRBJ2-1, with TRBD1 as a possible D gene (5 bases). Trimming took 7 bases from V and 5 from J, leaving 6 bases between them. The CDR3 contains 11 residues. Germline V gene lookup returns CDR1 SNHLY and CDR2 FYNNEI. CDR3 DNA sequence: TGTGCCAGCACGGACAACAATGAGCAGTTCTTC. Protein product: CASTDNNEQFF.

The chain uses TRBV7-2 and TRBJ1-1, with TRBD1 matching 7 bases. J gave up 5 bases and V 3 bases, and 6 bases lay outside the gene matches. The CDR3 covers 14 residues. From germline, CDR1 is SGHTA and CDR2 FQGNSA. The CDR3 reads CASSFPGGRTEAFF. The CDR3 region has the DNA TGTGCCAGCAGCTTCCCAGGGGGAAGGACTGAAGCTTTCTTT.

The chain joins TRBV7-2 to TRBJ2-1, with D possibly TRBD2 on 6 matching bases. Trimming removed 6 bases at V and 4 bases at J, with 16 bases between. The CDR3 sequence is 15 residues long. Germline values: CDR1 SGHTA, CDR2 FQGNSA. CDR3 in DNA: TGTGCCAGCAGGCCGACTATTAGCGGATACAATGAGCAGTTCTTC. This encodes CASRPTISGYNEQFF.

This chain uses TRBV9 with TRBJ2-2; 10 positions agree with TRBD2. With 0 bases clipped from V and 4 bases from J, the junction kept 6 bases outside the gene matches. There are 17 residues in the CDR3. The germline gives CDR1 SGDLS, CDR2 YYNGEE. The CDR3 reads CASSVAVAGGPTGELFF. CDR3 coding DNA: TGTGCCAGCAGCGTAGCTGTAGCGGGGGGCCCCACCGGGGAGCTGTTTTTT.

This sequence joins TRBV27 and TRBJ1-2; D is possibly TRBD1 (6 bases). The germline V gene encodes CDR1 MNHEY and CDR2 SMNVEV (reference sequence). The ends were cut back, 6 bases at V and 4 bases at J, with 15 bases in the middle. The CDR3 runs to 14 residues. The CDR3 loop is CASSSGGGGYGYTF. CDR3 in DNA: TGTGCCAGCAGCTCGGGAGGGGGGGGCTATGGCTACACCTTC.

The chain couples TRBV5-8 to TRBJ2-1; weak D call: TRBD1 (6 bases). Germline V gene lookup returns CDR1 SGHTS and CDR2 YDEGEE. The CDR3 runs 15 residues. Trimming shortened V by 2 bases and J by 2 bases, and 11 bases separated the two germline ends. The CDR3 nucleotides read TGTGCCAGCAGCTTTGGGACACCAACCTACAATGAGCAGTTCTTC. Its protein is CASSFGTPTYNEQFF.

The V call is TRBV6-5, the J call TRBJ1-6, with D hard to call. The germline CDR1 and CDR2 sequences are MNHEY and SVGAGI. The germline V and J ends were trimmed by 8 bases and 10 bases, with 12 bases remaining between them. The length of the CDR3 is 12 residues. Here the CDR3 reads CASGSTRSPLHF. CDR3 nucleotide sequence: TGTGCCAGCGGAAGTACGAGGTCACCCCTCCACTTT.

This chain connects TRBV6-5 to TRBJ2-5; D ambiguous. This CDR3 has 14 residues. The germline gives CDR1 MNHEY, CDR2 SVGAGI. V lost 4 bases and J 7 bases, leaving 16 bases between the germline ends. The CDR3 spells CASSSSDGPGTQYF. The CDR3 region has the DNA TGTGCCAGCAGTTCCAGCGACGGTCCGGGGACCCAGTACTTC.

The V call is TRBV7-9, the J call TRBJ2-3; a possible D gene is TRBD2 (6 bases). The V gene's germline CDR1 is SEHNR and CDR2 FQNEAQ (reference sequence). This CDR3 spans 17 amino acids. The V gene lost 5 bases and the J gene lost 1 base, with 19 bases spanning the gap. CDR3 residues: CASSPRVLAGGTDTQYF. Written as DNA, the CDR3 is TGTGCCAGCAGCCCTCGCGTACTAGCTGGGGGCACAGATACGCAGTATTTT.

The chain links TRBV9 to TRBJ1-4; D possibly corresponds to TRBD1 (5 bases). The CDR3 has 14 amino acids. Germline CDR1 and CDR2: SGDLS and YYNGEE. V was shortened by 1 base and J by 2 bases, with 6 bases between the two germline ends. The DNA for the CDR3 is TGTGCCAGCAGCGTACAGGGTACTAATGAAAAACTGTTTTTT. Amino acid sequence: CASSVQGTNEKLFF.

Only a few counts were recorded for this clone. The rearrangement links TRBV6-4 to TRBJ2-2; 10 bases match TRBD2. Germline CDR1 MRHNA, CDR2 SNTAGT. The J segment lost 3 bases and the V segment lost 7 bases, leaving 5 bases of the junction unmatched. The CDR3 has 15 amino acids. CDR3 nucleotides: TGTGCCAGCAAGTCTAGCGGGGGCGACACCGGGGAGCTGTTTTTT. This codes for CASKSSGGDTGELFF.

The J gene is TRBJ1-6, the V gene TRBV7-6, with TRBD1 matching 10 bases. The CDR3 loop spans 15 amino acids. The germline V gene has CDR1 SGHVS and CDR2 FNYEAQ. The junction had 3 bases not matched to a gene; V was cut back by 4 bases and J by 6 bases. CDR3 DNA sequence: TGTGCCAGCAGCTCTGGACAGGGGGTTAATTCACCCCTCCACTTT. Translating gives CASSSGQGVNSPLHF.

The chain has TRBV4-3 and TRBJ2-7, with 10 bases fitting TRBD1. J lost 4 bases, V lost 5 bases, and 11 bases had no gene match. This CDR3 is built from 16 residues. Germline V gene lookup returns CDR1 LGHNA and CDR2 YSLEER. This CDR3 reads CASSFSGTGETYEQYF. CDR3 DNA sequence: TGCGCCAGCAGCTTCTCCGGGACAGGGGAGACGTACGAGCAGTACTTC.

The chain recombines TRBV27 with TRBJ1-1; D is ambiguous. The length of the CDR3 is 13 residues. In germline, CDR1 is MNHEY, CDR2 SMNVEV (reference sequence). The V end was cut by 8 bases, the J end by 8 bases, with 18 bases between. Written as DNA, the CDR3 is TGTGCCAGCCGTATCTCCGCGCGCGAAGAAGCTTTCTTT. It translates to CASRISAREEAFF.

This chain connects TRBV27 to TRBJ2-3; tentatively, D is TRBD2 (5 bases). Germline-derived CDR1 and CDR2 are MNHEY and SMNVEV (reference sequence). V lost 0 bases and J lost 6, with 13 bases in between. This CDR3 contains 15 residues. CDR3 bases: TGTGCCAGCAGTTTATCTTCAATGTCGGGGGATACGCAGTATTTT. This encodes CASSLSSMSGDTQYF.

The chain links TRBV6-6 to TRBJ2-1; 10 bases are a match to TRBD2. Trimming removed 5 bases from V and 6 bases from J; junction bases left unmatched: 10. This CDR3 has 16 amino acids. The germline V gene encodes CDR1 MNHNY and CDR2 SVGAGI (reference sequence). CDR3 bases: TGTGCCAGCAGTGGGGGGGTAGCGGGGGGTACCAATGAGCAGTTCTTC. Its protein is CASSGGVAGGTNEQFF.